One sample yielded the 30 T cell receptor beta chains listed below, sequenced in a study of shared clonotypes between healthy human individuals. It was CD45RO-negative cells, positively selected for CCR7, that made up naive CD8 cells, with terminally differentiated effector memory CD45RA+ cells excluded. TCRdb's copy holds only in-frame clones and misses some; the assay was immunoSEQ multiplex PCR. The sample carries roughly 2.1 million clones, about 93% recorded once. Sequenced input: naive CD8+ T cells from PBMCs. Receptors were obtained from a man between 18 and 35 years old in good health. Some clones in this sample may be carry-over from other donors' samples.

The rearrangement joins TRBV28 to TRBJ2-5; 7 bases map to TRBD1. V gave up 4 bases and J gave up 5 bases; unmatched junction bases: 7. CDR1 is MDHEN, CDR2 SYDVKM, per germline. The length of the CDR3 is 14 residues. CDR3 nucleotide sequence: TGTGCCAGCAGTTCCATGACAGGGCTGGAGACCCAGTACTTC. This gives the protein CASSSMTGLETQYF.

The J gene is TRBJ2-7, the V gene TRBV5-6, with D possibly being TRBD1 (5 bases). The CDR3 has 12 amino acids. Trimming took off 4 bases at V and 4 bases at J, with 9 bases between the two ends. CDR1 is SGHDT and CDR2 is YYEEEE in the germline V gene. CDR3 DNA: TGTGCCAGCAGCCTGACAGAGTACGAGCAGTACTTC. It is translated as CASSLTEYEQYF.

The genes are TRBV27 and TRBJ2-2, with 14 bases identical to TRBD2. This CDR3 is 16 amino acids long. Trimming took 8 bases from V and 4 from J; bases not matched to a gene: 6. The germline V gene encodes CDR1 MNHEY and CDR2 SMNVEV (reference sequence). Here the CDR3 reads CASHGLAGGSTGELFF. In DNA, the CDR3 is TGTGCCAGCCATGGACTAGCGGGAGGAAGCACCGGGGAGCTGTTTTTT.

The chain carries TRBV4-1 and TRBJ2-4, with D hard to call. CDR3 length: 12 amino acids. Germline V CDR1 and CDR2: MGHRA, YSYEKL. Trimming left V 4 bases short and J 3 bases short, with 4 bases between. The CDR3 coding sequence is TGCGCCAGCAGCCCCGACAAAAACATTCAGTACTTC. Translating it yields CASSPDKNIQYF.

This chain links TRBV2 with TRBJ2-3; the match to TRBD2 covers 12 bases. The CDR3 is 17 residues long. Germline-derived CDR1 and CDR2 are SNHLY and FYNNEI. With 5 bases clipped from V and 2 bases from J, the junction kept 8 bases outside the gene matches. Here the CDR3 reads CASSSPSGRAPTDTQYF. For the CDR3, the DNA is TGTGCCAGCAGTTCTCCTAGCGGGAGGGCCCCCACAGATACGCAGTATTTT.

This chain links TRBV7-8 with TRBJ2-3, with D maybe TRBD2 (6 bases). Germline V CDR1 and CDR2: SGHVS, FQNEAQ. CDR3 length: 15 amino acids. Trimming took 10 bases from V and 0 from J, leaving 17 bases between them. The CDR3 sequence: CATRLRGASTDTQYF. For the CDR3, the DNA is TGTGCCACCCGCTTGCGGGGAGCTAGCACAGATACGCAGTATTTT.

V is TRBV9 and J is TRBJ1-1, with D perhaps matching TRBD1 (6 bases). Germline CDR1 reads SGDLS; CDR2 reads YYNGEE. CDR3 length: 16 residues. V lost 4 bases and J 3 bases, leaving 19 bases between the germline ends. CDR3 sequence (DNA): TGTGCCAGCAGCCCCAGGGGCGGGGGCATGGACACTGAAGCTTTCTTT. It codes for CASSPRGGGMDTEAFF.

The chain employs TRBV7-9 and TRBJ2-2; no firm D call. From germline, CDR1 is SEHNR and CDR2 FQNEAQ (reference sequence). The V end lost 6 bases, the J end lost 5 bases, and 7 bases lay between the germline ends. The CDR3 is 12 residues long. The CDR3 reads CASRRVTGELFF. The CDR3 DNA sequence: TGTGCCAGCAGGCGAGTTACCGGGGAGCTGTTTTTT.

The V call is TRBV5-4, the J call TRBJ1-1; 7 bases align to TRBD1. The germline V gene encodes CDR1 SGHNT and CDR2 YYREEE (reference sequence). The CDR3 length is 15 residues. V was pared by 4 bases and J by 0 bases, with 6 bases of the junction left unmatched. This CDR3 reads CASSLTGSMNTEAFF. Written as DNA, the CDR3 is TGTGCCAGCAGCCTGACAGGGAGCATGAACACTGAAGCTTTCTTT. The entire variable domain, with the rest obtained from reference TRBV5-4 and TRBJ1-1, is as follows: ETGVTQSPTHLIKTRGQQVTLRCSSQSGHNTVSWYQQALGQGPQFIFQYYREEENGRGNFPPRFSGLQFPNYSSELNVNALELDDSALYLCASSLTGSMNTEAFFGQGTRLTVV.

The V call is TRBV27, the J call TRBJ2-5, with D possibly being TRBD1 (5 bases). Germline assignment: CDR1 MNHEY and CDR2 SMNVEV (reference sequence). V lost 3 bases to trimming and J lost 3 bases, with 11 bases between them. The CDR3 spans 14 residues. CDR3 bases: TGTGCCAGCAGTTTCCGCAGGGCAAAAGAGACCCAGTACTTC. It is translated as CASSFRRAKETQYF.

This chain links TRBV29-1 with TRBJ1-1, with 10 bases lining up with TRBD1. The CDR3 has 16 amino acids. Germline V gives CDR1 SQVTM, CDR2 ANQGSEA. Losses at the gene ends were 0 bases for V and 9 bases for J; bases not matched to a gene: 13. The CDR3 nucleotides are TGCAGCGTTGAAGATAACAGGGACAGGGGAACACTGAAAGCTTTCTTT. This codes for CSVEDNRDRGTLKAFF. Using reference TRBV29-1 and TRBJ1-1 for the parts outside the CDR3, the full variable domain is SAVISQKPSRDICQRGTSLTIQCQVDSQVTMMFWYRQQPGQSLTLIATANQGSEATYESGFVIDKFPISRPNLTFSTLTVSNMSPEDSSIYLCSVEDNRDRGTLKAFFGQGTRLTVV.

The CDR3 spells CASSPAPAAGEAFF. The CDR3 DNA sequence: TGTGCCAGCAGCCCAGCCCCAGCTGCGGGTGAAGCTTTCTTT. The J gene is TRBJ1-1, the V gene TRBV4-2; D is undetermined. Trimming left V 4 bases short and J 7 bases short, with 16 bases between. The CDR3 is made up of 14 amino acids. Germline V lookup: CDR1 LGHNA, CDR2 YNFKEQ.

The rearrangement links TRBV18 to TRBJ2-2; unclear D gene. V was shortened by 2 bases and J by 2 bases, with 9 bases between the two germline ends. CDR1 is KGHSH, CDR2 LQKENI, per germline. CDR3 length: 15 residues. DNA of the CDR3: TGTGCCAGCTCACCAGATTCGGGTAACACCGGGGAGCTGTTTTTT. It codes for CASSPDSGNTGELFF.

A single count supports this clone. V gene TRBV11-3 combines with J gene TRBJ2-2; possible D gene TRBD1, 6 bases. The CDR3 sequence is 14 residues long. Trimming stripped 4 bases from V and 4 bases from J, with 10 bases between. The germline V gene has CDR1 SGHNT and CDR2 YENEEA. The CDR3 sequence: CASSSRGPTGELFF. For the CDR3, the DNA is TGTGCCAGCAGCTCCAGGGGTCCCACCGGGGAGCTGTTTTTT.

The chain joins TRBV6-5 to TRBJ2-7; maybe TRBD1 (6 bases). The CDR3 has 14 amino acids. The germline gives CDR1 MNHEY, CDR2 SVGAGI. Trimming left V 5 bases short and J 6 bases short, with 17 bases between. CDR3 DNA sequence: TGTGCCAGCAGTCTCGGGGCAGGGGTCAGCGAGCAGTACTTC. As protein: CASSLGAGVSEQYF.

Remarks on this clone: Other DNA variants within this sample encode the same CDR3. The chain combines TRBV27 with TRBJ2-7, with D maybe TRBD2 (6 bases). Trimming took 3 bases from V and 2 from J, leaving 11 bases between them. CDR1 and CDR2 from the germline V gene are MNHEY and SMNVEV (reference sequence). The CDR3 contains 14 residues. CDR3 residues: CASSLGSGTYEQYF. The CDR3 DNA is TGTGCCAGCAGTTTGGGTAGCGGAACCTACGAGCAGTACTTC.

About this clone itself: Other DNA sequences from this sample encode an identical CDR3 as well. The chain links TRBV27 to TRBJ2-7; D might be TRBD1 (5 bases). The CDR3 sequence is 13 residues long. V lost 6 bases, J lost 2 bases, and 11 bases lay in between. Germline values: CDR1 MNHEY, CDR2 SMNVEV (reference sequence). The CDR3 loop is CASSPGMTYEQYF. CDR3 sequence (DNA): TGTGCCAGCAGCCCAGGGATGACCTACGAGCAGTACTTC.

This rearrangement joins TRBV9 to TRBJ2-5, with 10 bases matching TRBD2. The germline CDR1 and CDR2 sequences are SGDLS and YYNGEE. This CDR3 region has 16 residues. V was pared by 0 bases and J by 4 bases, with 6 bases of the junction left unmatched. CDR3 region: CASSVDPSGSRETQYF. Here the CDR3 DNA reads TGTGCCAGCAGCGTAGATCCTAGCGGGAGTCGAGAGACCCAGTACTTC.

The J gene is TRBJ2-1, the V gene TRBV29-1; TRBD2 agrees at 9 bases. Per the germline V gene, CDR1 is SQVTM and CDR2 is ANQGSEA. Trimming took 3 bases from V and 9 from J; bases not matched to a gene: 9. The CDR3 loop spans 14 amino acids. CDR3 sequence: CSVDPSGKVGEQFF. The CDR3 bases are TGCAGCGTTGACCCTAGCGGGAAGGTCGGTGAGCAGTTCTTC.

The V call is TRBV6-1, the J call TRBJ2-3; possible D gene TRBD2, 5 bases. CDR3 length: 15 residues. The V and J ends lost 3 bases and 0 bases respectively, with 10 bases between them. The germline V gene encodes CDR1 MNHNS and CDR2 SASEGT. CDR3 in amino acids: CASSDGGFSTDTQYF. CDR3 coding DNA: TGTGCCAGCAGTGACGGAGGATTTAGCACAGATACGCAGTATTTT.

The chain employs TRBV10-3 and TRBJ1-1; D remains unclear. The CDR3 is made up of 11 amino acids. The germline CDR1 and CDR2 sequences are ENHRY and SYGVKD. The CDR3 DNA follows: TGTGCTACGGAGGCGAACACTGAAGCTTTCTTT. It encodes CATEANTEAFF.

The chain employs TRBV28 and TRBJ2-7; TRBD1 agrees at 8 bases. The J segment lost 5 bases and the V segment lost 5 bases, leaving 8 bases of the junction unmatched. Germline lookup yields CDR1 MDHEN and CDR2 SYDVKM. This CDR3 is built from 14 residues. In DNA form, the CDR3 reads TGTGCCAGCAGTCATCTCGACAGGGGCCACGAGCAGTACTTC. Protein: CASSHLDRGHEQYF.

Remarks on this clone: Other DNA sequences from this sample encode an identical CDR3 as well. The CDR3, as DNA: TGTGCCAGCAGCGTAGGCAGGGCCAACTATGGCTACACCTTC. Protein: CASSVGRANYGYTF. This rearrangement joins TRBV9 to TRBJ1-2; TRBD1 is a possible D gene (5 bases). Germline values: CDR1 SGDLS, CDR2 YYNGEE. V dropped 0 bases and J dropped 2 bases, with 8 bases sitting between them. CDR3 size: 14 residues.

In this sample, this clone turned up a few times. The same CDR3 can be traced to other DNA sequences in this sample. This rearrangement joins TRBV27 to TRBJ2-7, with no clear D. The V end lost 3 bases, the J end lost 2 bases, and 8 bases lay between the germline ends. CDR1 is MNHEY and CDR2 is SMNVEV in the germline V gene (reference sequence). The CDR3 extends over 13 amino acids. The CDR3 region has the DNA TGTGCCAGCAGTTTTGGTCAGACCTACGAGCAGTACTTC. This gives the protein CASSFGQTYEQYF.

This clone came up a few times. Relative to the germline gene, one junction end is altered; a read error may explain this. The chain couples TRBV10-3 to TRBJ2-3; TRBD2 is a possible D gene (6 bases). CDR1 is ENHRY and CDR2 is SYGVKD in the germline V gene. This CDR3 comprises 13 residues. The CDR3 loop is CAISESSPGLPVF. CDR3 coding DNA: TGTGCCATCAGTGAGTCTTCCCCGGGACTCCCGGTATTT.

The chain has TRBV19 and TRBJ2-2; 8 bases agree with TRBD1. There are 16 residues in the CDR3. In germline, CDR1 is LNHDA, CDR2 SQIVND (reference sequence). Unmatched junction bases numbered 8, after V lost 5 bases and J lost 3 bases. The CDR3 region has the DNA TGTGCCAGTAGTGGCGAGGACAGGGACTACACCGGGGAGCTGTTTTTT. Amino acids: CASSGEDRDYTGELFF.

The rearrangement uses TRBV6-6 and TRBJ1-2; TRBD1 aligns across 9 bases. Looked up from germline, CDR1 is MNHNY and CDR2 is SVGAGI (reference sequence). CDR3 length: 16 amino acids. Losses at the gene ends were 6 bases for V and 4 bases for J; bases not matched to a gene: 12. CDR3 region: CASSTVPGQGVYGYTF. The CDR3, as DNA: TGTGCCAGCAGCACTGTCCCGGGACAGGGTGTCTATGGCTACACCTTC.

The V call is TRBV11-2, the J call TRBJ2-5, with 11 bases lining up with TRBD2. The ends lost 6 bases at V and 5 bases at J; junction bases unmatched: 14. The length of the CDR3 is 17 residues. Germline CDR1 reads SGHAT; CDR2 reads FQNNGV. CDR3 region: CASSSGETSGARETQYF. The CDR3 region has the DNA TGTGCCAGCAGTAGCGGGGAGACTAGCGGGGCAAGGGAGACCCAGTACTTC.

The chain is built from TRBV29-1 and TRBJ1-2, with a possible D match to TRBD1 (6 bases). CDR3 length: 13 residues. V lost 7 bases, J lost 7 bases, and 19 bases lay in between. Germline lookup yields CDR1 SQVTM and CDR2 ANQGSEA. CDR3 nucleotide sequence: TGCAGCGGACTAGGGGGGGAGGTCTTTGGCTACACCTTC. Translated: CSGLGGEVFGYTF.

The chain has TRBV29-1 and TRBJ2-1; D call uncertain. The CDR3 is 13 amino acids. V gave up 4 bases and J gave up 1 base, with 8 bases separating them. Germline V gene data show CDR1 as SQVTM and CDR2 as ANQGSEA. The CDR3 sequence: CSVVMPSYNEQFF. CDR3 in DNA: TGCAGCGTTGTTATGCCATCCTACAATGAGCAGTTCTTC.